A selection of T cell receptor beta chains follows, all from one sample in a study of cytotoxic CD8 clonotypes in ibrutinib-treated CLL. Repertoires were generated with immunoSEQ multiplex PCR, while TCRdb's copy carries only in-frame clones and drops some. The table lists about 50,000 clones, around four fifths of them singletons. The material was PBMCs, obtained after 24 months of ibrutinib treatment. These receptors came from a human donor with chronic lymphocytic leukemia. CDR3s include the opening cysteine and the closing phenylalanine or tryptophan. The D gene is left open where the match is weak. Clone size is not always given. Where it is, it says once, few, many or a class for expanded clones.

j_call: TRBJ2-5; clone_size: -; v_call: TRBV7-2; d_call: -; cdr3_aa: CASRVGTAMGQYF; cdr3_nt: TGTGCCAGCAGGGTAGGGACCGCTATGGGCCAGTACTTC
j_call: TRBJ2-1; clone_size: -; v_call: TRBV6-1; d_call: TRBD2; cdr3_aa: CASSVRASGSNEQFF; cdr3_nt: TGTGCCAGCAGTGTCAGGGCTAGCGGGAGTAATGAGCAGTTCTTC
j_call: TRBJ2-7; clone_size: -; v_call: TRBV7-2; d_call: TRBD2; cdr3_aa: CASSSGTSGNEQYF; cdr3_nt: TGTGCCAGCAGCTCCGGGACTAGCGGCAACGAGCAGTACTTC
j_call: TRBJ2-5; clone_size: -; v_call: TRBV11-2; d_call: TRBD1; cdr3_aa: CASRTGQSQETQYF; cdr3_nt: TGTGCCAGCAGAACGGGACAGTCGCAAGAGACCCAGTACTTC
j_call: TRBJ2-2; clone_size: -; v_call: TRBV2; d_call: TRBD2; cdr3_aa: CASSELAGVPGELFF; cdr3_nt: TGTGCCAGCAGTGAACTAGCGGGAGTACCCGGGGAGCTGTTTTTT
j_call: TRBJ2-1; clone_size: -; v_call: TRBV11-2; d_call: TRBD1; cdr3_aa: CASSFPQGALNEQFF; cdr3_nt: TGTGCCAGCAGCTTTCCCCAGGGGGCTTTGAATGAGCAGTTCTTC
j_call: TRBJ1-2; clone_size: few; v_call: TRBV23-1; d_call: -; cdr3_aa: CAPCADYGYTF; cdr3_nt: TGCGCCCCGTGTGCTGACTATGGCTACACCTTC
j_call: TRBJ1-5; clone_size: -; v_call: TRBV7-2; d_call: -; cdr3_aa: CASSRSGTLLSNQPQHF; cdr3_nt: TGTGCCAGCAGCCGGAGCGGGACCCTGCTTAGCAATCAGCCCCAGCATTTT
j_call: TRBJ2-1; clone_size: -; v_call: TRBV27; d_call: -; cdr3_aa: CASSLSLGHIVTEQFF; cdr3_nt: TGTGCCAGCAGTTTATCGTTAGGACATATAGTTACTGAGCAGTTCTTC
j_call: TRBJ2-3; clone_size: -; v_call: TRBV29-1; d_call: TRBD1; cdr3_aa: CSVGTGNVIDTQYF; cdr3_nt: TGCAGCGTTGGGACAGGGAACGTGATAGATACGCAGTATTTT
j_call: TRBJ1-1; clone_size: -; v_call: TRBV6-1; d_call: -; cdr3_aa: CASNEAGSAFF; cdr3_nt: TGTGCCAGCAACGAGGCGGGATCGGCTTTCTTT
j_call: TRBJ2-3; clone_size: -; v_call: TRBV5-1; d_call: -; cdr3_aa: CASSLAQTSTDTQYF; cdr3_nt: TGCGCCAGCAGCTTGGCTCAGACAAGCACAGATACGCAGTATTTT
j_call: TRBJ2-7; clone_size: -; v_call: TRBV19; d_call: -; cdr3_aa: CASSIDAGRPVEQYF; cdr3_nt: TGTGCCAGTAGTATAGACGCGGGGAGACCGGTCGAGCAGTACTTC
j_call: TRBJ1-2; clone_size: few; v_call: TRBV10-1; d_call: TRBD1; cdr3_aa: CASSSGQGGYGYTF; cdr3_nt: TGCGCCAGCAGCAGCGGACAGGGTGGCTATGGCTACACCTTC
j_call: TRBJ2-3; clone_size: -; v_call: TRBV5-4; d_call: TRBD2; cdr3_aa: CASRLAGGRDTQYF; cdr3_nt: TGTGCCAGCAGGCTAGCGGGAGGCAGAGATACGCAGTATTTT
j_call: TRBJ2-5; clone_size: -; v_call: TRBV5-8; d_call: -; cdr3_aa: CASSLDQFEETQYF; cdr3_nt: TGTGCCAGCAGCTTGGATCAGTTCGAGGAGACCCAGTACTTC
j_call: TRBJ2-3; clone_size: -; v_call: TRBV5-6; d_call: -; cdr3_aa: CASSAPPGSPLPDTQYF; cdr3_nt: TGTGCCAGCAGCGCTCCCCCCGGGTCCCCGCTCCCAGATACGCAGTATTTT
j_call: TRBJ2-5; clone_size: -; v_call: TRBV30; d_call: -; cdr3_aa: CAWSRQSQETQYF; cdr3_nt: TGTGCCTGGAGTCGACAGAGTCAAGAGACCCAGTACTTC
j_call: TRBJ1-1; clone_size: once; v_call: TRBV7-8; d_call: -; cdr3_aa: CASSLGPGRLNTEAFF; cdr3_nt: TGTGCCAGCAGCTTAGGGCCCGGACGGCTGAACACTGAAGCTTTCTTT
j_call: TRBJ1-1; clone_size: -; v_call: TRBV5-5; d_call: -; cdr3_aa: CASKSIQGNAEAFF; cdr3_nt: TGTGCCAGCAAGTCTATACAGGGAAACGCTGAAGCTTTCTTT
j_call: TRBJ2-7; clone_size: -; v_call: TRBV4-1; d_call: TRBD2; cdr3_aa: CASSQGAGVYEQYF; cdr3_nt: TGCGCCAGCAGCCAAGGGGCGGGAGTCTACGAGCAGTACTTC
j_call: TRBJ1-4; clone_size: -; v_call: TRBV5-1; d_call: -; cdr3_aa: CASSLGIHEKLFF; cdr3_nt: TGCGCCAGCAGCTTGGGTATTCATGAAAAACTGTTTTTT
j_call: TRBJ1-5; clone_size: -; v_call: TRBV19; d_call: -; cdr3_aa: CATSGLSNQPQHF; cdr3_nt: TGTGCCACCTCCGGCCTGAGCAATCAGCCCCAGCATTTT
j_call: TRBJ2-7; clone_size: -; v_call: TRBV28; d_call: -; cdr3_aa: CATSGALNGYEQYF; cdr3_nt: TGTGCCACCTCCGGGGCCCTCAACGGATACGAGCAGTACTTC
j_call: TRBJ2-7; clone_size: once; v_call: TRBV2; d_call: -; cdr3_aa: CASRGISYEQYF; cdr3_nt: TGTGCCAGCAGGGGGATCTCCTACGAGCAGTACTTC
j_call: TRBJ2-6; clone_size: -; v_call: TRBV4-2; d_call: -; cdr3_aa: CASSQDRFGQGSGANVLTF; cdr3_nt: TGTGCCAGCAGCCAAGATCGGTTTGGGCAGGGTTCTGGGGCCAACGTCCTGACTTTC
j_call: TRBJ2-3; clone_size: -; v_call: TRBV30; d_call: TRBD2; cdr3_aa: CAWSGPLAGGRSDTQYF; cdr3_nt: TGTGCCTGGAGTGGGCCCCTAGCGGGAGGCAGGTCCGATACGCAGTATTTT
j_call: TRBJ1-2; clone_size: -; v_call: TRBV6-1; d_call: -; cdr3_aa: CASSLRGYTF; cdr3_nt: TGTGCCAGCAGTTTAAGGGGCTACACCTTC